Presented here are 2 T cell receptor beta chains from one specimen sequenced in a study of T-cell reconstitution after alpha-beta-depleted transplantation in children. Preparation of the TCRbeta library was carried out with unique molecular identifiers. TCRdb fed the PCR reads into MiXCR, producing one record per CDR3 protein. The table lists about 460,000 distinct CDR3 sequences, roughly an eighth of them singletons, with about 5.4% in the top ten. Sequencing was performed on PBMCs from the stem cell graft donor, taken from the stem cell graft. The receptors come from a human donor who donated a stem cell graft to a child with combined immunodeficiency.

This clonotype was counted a few times. The CDR3, as DNA: TGTGCCAGCAGGCAGGATCGGAGCACTGAAGCTTTCTTT. Translating it yields CASRQDRSTEAFF. V usage is TRBV6-2 or TRBV6-3 and J usage is TRBJ1-1; D ambiguous. The germline V gene has CDR1 MNHEY and CDR2 SVGEGT. The CDR3 loop spans 13 amino acids. V lost 6 bases to trimming and J lost 4 bases, with 12 bases between them.

This clonotype came up a few times. The V gene is TRBV3-1, the J gene TRBJ1-5; D gene uncertain. Germline V gene data show CDR1 as LGHDT and CDR2 as YNNKEL (reference sequence). Trimming pared 9 bases from V and 5 bases from J, leaving 11 bases between. The length of the CDR3 is 12 residues. CDR3 DNA sequence: TGTGCCAGAAGAAAGGGTTATCAGCCCCAGCATTTT. It yields the protein CARRKGYQPQHF.